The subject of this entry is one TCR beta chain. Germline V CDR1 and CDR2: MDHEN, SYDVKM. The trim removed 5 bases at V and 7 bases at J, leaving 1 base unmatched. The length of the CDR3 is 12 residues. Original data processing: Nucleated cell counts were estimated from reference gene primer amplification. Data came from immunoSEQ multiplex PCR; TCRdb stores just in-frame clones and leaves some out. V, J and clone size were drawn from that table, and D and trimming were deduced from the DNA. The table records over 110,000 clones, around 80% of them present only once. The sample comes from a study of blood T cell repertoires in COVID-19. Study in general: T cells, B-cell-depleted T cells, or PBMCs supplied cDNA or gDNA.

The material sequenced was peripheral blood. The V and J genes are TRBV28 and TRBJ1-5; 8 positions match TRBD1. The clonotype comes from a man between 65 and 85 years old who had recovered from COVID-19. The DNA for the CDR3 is TGTGCCAGCAGTCCAGGGGGCCAGCCCCAGCATTTT. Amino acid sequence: CASSPGGQPQHF.